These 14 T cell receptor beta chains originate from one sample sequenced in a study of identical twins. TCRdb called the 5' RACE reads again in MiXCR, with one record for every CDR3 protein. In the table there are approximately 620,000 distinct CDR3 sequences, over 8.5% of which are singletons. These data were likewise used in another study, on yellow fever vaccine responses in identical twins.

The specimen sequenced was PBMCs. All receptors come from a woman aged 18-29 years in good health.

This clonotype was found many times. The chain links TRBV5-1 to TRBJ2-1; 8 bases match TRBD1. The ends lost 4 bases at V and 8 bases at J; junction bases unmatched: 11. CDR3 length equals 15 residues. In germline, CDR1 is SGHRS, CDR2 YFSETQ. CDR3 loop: CASSAPAGGIYEQFF. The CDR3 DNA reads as TGCGCCAGCAGCGCGCCCGCAGGGGGCATCTATGAGCAGTTCTTC. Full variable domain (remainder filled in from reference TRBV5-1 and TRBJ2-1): KAGVTQTPRYLIKTRGQQVTLSCSPISGHRSVSWYQQTPGQGLQFLFEYFSETQRNKGNFPGRFSGRQFSNSRSEMNVSTLELGDSALYLCASSAPAGGIYEQFFGPGTRLTVL.

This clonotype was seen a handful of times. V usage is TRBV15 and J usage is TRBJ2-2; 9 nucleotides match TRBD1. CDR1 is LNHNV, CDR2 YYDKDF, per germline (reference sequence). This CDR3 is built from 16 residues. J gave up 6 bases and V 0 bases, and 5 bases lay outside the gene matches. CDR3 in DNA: TGTGCCACCAGCAGAGATCCGGGACAGGGTTCCGGGGAGCTGTTTTTT. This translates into CATSRDPGQGSGELFF.

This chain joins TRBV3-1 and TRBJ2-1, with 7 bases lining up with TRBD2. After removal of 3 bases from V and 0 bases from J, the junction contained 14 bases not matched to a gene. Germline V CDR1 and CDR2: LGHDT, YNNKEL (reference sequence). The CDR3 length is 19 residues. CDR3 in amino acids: CASSHPRESGTRSYNEQFF. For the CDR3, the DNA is TGTGCCAGCAGCCACCCCCGGGAAAGCGGGACCCGCTCCTACAATGAGCAGTTCTTC.

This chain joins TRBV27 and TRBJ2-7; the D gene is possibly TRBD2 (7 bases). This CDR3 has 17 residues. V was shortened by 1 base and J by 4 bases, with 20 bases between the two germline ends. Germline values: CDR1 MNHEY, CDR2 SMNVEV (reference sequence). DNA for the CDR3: TGTGCCAGCAGTTTATATTGGGATGTGGGGGGGCCGTACGAGCAGTACTTC. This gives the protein CASSLYWDVGGPYEQYF.

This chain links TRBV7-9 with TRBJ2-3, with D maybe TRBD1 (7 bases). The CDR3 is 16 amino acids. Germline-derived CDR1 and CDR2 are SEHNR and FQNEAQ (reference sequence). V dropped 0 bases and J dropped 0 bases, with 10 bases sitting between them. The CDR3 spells CASSLARDSSTDTQYF. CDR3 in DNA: TGTGCCAGCAGCTTAGCGCGGGACAGTAGCACAGATACGCAGTATTTT.

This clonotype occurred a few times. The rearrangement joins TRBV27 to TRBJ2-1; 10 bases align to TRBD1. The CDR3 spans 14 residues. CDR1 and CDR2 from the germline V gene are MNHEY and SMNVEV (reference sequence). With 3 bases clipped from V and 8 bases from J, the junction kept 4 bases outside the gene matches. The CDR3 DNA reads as TGTGCCAGCAGTTTTTGGGGACAGGGGTATGAGCAGTTCTTC. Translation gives CASSFWGQGYEQFF.

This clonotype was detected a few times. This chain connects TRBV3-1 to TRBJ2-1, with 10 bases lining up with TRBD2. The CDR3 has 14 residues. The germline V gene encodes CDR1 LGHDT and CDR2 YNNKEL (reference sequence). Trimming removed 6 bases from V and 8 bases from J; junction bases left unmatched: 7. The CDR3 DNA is TGTGCCAGCAGTCGTCTAGCGGGGGTTGATGAGCAGTTCTTC. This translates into CASSRLAGVDEQFF.

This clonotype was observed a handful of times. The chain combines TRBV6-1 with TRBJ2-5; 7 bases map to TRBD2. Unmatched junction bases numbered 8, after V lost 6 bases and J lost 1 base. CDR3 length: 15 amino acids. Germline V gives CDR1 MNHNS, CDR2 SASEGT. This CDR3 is CASSQLGGIQETQYF. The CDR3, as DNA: TGTGCCAGCAGCCAACTCGGGGGGATCCAAGAGACCCAGTACTTC.

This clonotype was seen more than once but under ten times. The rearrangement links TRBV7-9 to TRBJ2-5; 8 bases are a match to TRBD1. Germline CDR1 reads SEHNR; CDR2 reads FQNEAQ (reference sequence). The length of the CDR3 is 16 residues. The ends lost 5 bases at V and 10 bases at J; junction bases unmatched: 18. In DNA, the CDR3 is TGTGCCAGCAGCGCCCGACAGGGGTTCCCAATTGGGGACCAGTACTTC. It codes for CASSARQGFPIGDQYF.

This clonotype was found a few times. The CDR3 nucleotides are TGTGCCAGCTCACCAGGTTCAGGGGGCTACGAGCAGTACTTC. This codes for CASSPGSGGYEQYF. The chain joins TRBV18 to TRBJ2-7; 7 positions match TRBD1. Germline V gene data show CDR1 as KGHSH and CDR2 as LQKENI. With 2 bases clipped from V and 3 bases from J, the junction kept 4 bases outside the gene matches. This CDR3 has 14 amino acids.

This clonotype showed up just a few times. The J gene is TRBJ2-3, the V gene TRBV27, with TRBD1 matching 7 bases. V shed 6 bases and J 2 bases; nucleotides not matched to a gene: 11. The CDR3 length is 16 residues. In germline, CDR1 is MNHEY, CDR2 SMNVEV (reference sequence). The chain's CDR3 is CASRPEQGYLTDTQYF. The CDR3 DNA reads TGTGCCAGCAGACCTGAACAGGGGTACCTCACAGATACGCAGTATTTT.

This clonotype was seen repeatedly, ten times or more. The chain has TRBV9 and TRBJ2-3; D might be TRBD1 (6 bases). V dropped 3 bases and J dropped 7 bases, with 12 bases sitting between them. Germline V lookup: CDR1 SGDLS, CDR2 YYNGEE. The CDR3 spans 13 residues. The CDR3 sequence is CASSATQGYTQYF. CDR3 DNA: TGTGCCAGCAGCGCGACACAGGGATATACGCAGTATTTT.

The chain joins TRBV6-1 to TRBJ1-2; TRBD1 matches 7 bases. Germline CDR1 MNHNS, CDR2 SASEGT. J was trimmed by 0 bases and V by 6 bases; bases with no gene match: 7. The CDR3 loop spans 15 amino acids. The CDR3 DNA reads TGTGCCAGCAGCCCGGACAGGCGCTCTAACTATGGCTACACCTTC. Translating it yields CASSPDRRSNYGYTF.

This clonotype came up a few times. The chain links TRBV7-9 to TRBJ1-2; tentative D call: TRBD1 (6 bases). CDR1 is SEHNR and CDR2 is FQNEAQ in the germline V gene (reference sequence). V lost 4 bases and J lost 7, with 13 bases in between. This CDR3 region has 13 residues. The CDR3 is CASSSYRDTGYTF. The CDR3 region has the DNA TGTGCCAGCAGCTCCTACAGGGATACTGGCTACACCTTC.